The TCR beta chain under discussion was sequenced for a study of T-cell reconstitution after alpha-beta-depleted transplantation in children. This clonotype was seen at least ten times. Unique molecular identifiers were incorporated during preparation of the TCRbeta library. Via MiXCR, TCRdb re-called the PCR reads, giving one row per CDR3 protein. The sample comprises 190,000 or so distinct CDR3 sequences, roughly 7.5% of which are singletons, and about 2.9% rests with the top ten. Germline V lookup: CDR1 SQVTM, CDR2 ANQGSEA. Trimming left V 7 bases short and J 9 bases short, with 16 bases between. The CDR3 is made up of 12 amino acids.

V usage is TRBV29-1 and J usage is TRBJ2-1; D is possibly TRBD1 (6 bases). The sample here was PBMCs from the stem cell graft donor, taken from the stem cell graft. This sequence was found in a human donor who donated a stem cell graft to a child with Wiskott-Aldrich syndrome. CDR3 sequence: CSAVPGVGEQFF. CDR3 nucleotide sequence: TGCAGCGCGGTGCCAGGGGTTGGTGAGCAGTTCTTC.